This T cell receptor (beta chain) was captured in a study of vaccination effects on CD4 cells after COVID-19. Study background: The study sampled a couple of convalescent patients 16 days and one week before vaccination.

The CDR3 spans 13 residues. Trimming cost V 5 bases and J 5 bases; bases outside gene matches: 2. The germline V gene has CDR1 SGHNT and CDR2 YENEEA. Remarks on this clone: Its matching antigen is unknown.

Clones were read by immunoSEQ multiplex PCR, and TCRdb kept only the in-frame ones, dropping some. This table has around 25,000 clones, 75% to 80% appearing once. Prior to sequencing, the ViraFEST assay stimulated PBMC with viral peptide pools, which expanded the antigen-specific CD4+ T cells. Following a roughly 10-day culture, CD4+ T cells were purified. Infection dated between March and December 2020, before the Alpha, Beta and Delta variants reached the United States. On both days 3 and 7, half of the culture medium was replaced with IL-2 medium. General study points: Clones that were induced by infection or by vaccine showed marked contraction late after vaccination.

This chain connects TRBV11-3 to TRBJ2-5; TRBD1 matches 10 bases. This clonotype was obtained from a human donor who had a prior SARS-CoV-2 infection. The sample consisted of CD4+ T cells from PBMCs cultured with HCoV-NL63 spike peptides, taken before COVID-19 vaccination. The CDR3 loop is CASSPDRGETQYF. CDR3 coding DNA: TGTGCCAGCAGCCCGGACAGGGGGGAGACCCAGTACTTC.